This TCR beta chain is from a study of T-cell memory formation after mild COVID-19. As for the study in general: Clusters were largely donor specific. Overall study findings and caveats: CD4+ contracting clones were mainly CM and EM; CD8+ ones, EMRA. The second-wave clones peaking on day 37 were not confirmed as SARS-CoV-2-specific.

5'RACE primed from the constant segment yielded TCR alpha and TCR beta cDNA libraries bearing sample barcodes and UMIs. TCRdb reprocessed the 5' RACE reads with MiXCR, giving one entry per CDR3 protein. The sample includes about 150,000 distinct CDR3 sequences, 6% to 6.5% of them seen just once. V was trimmed by 4 bases and J by 6 bases, leaving 14 bases between them. The CDR3 length is 13 residues. Germline-derived CDR1 and CDR2 are SGHDT and YYEEEE. This clonotype was recorded a few times. Its cognate antigen is unknown. The specimen was PBMCs or a T cell subset sorted from them (not recorded which). This TCR was sampled from an adult woman who had mild COVID-19 (a few samples of this study predate the infection). Cell type and time point are not known. The chain has TRBV5-6 and TRBJ2-7, with D unclear. This CDR3 is CASSRILVREQYF. DNA of the CDR3: TGTGCCAGCAGCCGCATACTGGTTCGCGAGCAGTACTTC.